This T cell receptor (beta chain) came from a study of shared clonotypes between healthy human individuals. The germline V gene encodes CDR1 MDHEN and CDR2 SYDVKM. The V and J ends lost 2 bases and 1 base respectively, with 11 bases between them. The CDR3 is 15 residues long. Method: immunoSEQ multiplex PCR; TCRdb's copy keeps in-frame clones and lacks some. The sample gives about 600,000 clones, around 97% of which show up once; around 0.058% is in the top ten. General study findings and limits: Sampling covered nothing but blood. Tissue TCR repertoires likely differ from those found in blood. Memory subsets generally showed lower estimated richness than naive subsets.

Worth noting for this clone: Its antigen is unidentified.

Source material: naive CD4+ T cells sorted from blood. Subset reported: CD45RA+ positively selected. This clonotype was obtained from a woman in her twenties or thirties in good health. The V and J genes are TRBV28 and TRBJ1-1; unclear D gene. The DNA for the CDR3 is TGTGCCAGCAGTTTACGGAGCTGGCGGAACACTGAAGCTTTCTTT. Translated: CASSLRSWRNTEAFF.